The source of this TCR beta chain is a study of cytomegalovirus exposure and HLA in healthy donors. General study points: Cytomegalovirus association was listed for about 170 TCR beta chains. As was reported, the HLA-A and HLA-B alleles of most subjects were accurately predicted from TCR beta sequences.

The PCR made use of 60 Vbeta and 13 Jbeta primers. The method was immunoSEQ multiplex PCR; TCRdb's version includes in-frame clones alone and lacks a portion of them. The repertoire includes 85,000 to 130,000 clones, less than 80% of them detected once, and 3.5% to 4% sits in the top ten. V lost 5 bases and J lost 4; bases outside the gene matches: 5. CDR1 and CDR2 from the germline V gene are SGHTA and FQGNSA. This CDR3 has 14 residues. Notes on this clone: The target antigen is unknown.

Healthy bone marrow donors supplied every sample. This clonotype was obtained from a man in his sixties in good health and CMV-seronegative. Sample: PBMCs. The rearrangement links TRBV7-2 to TRBJ1-5; 7 positions match TRBD1. The CDR3 loop is CASSTGQPNQPQHF. CDR3 nucleotides: TGTGCCAGCAGCACGGGACAGCCGAATCAGCCCCAGCATTTT.